This T cell receptor beta chain derives from a study of radiation and T cells in renal cell carcinoma. The protocol was immunoSEQ multiplex PCR, while the TCRdb copy is restricted to in-frame clones and leaves out a portion. Of about 150,000 clones listed, approximately 86% were seen once; the top ten hold over 10%. From germline, CDR1 is MNHNS and CDR2 SASEGT. The CDR3 contains 13 residues. V was trimmed by 10 bases and J by 1 base, leaving 10 bases between them. Time point described: blood 2 weeks post-SBRT. Noted treatment: 15 Gy SBRT to primary tumor, nephrectomy 4 weeks later. The source of this sequence is a woman aged 50 to 60 with renal cell carcinoma. The chain is built from TRBV6-1 and TRBJ2-2; the D gene could be TRBD1 or TRBD2 (5 bases each). The sequences come from blood, collected from a patient whose treatment included radiotherapy and nephrectomy. The CDR3 DNA sequence: TGTGCCACAGGGACGGAGAACACCGGGGAGCTGTTTTTT. Translating it yields CATGTENTGELFF.